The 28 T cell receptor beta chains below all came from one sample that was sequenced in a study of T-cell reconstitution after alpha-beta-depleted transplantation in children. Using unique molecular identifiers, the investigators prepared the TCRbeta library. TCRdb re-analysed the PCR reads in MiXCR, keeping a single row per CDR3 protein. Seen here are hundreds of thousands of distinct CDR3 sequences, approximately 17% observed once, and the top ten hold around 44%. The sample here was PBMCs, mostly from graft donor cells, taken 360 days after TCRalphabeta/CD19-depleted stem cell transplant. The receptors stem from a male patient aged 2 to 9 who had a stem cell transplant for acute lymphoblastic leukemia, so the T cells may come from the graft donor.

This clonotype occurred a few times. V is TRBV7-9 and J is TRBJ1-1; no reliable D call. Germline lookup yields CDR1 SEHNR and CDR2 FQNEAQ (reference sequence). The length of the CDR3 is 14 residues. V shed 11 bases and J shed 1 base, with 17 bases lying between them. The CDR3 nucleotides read TGTGCCGTGCAGTCAGCCATTGAGAACACTGAAGCTTTCTTT. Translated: CAVQSAIENTEAFF. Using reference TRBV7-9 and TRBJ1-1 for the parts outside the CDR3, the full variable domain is DTGVSQNPRHKITKRGQNVTFRCDPISEHNRLYWYRQTLGQGPEFLTYFQNEAQLEKSRLLSDRFSAERPKGSFSTLEIQRTEQGDSAMYLCAVQSAIENTEAFFGQGTRLTVV.

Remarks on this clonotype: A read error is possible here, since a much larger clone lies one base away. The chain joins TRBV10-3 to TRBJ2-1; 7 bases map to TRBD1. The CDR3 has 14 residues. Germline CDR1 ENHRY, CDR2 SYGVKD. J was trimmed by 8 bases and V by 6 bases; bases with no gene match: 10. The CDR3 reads CAISRQGGAHEQFF. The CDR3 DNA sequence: TGTGCCATCAGCCGACAGGGTGGGGCCCATGAGCAGTTCTTC.

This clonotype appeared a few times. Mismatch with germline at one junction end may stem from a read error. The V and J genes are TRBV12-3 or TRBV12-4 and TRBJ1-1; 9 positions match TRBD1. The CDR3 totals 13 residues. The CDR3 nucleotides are TGTGCCAGCAGTTCCGGGGACAGGGATCTTCCCCGGTTT. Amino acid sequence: CASSSGDRDLPRF.

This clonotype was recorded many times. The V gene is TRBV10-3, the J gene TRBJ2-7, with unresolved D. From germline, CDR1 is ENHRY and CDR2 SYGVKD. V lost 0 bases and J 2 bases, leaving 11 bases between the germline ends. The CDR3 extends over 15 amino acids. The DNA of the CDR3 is TGTGCCATCAGTGAGTCGATAACGGATACCTACGAGCAGTACTTC. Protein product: CAISESITDTYEQYF.

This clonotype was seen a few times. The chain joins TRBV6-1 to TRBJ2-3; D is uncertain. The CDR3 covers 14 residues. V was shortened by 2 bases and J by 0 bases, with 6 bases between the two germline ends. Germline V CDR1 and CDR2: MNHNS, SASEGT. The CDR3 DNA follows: TGTGCCAGCAGTGAATCCCCTAGCACAGATACGCAGTATTTT. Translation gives CASSESPSTDTQYF.

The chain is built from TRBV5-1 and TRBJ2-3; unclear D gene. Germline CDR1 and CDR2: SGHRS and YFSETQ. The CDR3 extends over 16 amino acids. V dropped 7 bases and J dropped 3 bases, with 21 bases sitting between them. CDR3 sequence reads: CASANGRVSGTDTQYF. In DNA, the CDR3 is TGCGCCAGCGCAAACGGAAGGGTGTCCGGAACAGATACGCAGTATTTT.

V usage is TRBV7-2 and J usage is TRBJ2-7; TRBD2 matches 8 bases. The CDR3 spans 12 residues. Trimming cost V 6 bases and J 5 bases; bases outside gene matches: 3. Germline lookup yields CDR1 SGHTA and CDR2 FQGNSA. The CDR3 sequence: CASRQTSDEQYF. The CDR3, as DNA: TGTGCCAGCAGGCAGACTAGCGACGAGCAGTACTTC.

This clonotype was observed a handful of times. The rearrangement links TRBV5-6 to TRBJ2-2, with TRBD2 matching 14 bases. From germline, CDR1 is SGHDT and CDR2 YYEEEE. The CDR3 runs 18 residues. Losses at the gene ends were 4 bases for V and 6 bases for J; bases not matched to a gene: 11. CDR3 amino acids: CASSGLAGGVALPGELFF. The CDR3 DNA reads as TGTGCCAGCAGCGGACTAGCGGGGGGTGTTGCCTTGCCCGGGGAGCTGTTTTTT.

In DNA form, the CDR3 reads TGCGCCAGCACCTATGACCTGAACACTGAAGCTTTCTTT. Its protein is CASTYDLNTEAFF. This rearrangement joins TRBV10-1 to TRBJ1-1; D remains ambiguous. V was pared by 7 bases and J by 0 bases, with 9 bases between. The CDR3 covers 13 residues. Germline CDR1 and CDR2: WNHNN and SYGVQD (reference sequence).

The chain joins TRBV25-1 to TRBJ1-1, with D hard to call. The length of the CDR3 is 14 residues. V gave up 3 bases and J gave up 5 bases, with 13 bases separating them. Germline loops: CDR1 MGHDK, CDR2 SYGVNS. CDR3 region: CASSETERTTEAFF. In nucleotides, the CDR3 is TGTGCCAGCAGTGAGACGGAAAGAACAACTGAAGCTTTCTTT.

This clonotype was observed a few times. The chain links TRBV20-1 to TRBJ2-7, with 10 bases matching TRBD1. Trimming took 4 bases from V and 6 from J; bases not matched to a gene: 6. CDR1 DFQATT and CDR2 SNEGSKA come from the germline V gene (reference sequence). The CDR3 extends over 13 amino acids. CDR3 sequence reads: CSATRDRGSEQYF. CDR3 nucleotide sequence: TGCAGTGCTACAAGGGACAGGGGCTCCGAGCAGTACTTC.

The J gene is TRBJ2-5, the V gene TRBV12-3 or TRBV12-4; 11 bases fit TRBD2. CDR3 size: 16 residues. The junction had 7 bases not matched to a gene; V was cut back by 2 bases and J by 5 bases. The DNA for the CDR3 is TGTGCCAGCAGTTTAATAGCGGGGGGGCCATTGGAGACCCAGTACTTC. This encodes CASSLIAGGPLETQYF.

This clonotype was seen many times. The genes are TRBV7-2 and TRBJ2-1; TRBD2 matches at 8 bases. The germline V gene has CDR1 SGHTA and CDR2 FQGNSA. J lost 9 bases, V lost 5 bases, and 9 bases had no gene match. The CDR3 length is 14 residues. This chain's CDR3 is CASSPLLAGTEQFF. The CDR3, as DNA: TGTGCCAGCAGCCCTTTGCTAGCGGGTACTGAGCAGTTCTTC.

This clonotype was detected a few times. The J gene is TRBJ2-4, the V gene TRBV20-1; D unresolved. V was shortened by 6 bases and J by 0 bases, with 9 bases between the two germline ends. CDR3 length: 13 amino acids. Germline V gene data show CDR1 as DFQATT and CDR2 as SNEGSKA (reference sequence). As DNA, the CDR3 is TGCAGTGCGGTGAACGTAGCCAAAAACATTCAGTACTTC. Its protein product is CSAVNVAKNIQYF.

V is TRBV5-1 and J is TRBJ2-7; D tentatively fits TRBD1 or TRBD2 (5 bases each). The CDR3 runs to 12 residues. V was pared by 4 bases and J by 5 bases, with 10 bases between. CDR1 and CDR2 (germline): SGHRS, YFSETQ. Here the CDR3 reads CASSDGADEQYF. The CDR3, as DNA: TGCGCCAGCAGCGACGGGGCCGACGAGCAGTACTTC.

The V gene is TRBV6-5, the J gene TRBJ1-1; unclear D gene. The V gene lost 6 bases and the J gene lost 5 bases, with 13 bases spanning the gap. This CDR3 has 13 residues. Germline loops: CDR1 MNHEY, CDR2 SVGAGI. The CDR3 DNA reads TGTGCCAGCAGCCCACGGGATTGGACTGAAGCTTTCTTT. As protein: CASSPRDWTEAFF.

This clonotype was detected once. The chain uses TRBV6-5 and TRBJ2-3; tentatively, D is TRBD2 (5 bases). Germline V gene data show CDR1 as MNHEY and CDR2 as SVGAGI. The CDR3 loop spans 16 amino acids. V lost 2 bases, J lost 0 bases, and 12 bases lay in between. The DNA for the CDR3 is TGTGCCAGCAGTTACAGGACTCTAACTAGCACAGATACGCAGTATTTT. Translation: CASSYRTLTSTDTQYF.

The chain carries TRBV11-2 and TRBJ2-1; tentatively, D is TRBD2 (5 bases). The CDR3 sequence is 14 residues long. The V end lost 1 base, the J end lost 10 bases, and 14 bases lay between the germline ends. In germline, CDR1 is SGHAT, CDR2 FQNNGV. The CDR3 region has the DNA TGTGCCAGCAGCTTAGTAAGTAGGAGCGGAGAGCAGTTCTTC. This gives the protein CASSLVSRSGEQFF.

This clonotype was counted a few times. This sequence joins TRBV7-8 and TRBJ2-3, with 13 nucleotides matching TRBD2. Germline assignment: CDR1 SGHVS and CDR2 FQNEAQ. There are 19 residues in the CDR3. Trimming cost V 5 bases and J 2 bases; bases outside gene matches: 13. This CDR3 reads CASSKPGLAGYWSTDTQYF. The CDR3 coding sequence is TGTGCCAGCAGCAAACCGGGACTAGCGGGGTACTGGTCCACAGATACGCAGTATTTT. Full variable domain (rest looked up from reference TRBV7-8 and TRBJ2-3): GAGVSQSPRYKVAKRGQDVALRCDPISGHVSLFWYQQALGQGPEFLTYFQNEAQLDKSGLPSDRFFAERPEGSVSTLKIQRTQQEDSAVYLCASSKPGLAGYWSTDTQYFGPGTRLTVL.

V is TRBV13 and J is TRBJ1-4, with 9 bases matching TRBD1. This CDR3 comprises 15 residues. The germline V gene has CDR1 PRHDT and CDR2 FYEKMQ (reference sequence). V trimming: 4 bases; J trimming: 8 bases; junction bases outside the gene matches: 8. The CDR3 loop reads CASSSMTGGPEKLFF. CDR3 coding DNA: TGTGCCAGCAGCTCGATGACAGGGGGACCAGAAAAACTGTTTTTT.

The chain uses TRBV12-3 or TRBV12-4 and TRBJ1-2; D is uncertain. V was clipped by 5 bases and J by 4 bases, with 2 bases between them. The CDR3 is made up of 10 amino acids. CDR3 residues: CASSRYGYTF. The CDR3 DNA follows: TGTGCCAGCAGTCGCTATGGCTACACCTTC.

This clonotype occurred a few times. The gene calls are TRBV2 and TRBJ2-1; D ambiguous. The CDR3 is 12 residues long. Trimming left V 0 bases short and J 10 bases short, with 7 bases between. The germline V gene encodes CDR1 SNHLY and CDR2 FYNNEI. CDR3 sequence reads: CASSEAVREQFF. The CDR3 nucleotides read TGTGCCAGCAGTGAAGCAGTCAGGGAGCAGTTCTTC.

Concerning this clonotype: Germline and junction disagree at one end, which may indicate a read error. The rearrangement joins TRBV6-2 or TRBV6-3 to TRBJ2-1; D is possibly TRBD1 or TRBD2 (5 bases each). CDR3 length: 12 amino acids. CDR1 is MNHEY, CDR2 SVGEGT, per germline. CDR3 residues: CASSRYGTLGVF. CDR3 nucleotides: TGTGCCAGCAGTAGATACGGGACCCTTGGGGTCTTC.

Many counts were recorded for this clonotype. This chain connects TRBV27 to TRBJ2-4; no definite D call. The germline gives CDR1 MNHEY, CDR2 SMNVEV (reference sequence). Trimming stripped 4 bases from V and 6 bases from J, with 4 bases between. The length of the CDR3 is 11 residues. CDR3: CASSYGNIQYF. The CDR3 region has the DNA TGTGCCAGCAGTTACGGAAACATTCAGTACTTC.

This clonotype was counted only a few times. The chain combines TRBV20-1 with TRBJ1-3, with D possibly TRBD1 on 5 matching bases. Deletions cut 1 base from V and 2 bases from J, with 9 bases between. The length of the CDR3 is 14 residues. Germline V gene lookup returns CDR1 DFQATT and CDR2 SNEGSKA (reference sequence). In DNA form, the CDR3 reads TGCAGTGCTAGAGCAGGGCAAGCTGGAAACACCATATATTTT. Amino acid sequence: CSARAGQAGNTIYF.

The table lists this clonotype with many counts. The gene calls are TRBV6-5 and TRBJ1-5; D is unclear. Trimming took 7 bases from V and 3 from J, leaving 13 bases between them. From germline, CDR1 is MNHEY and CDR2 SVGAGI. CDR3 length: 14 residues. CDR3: CASTPGQLNQPQHF. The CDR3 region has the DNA TGTGCCAGCACTCCCGGGCAGCTCAATCAGCCCCAGCATTTT.

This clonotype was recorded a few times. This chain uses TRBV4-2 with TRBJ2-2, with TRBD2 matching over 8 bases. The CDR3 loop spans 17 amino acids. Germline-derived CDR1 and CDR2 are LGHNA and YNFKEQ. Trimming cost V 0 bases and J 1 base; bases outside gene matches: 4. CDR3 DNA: TGTGCCAGCAGCCAAGAACCGGGGGGGCTGAACACCGGGGAGCTGTTTTTT. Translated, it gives CASSQEPGGLNTGELFF.

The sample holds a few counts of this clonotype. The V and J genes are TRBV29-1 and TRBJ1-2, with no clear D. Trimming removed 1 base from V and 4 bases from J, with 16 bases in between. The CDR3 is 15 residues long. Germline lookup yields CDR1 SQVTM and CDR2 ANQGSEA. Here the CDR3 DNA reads TGCAGCGTTGAAGCTCGAGGGAGTCTTGCCTATGGCTACACCTTC. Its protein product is CSVEARGSLAYGYTF.